One and the same sample provided the 16 T cell receptor beta chains below, sequenced in a study of T-cell reconstitution after alpha-beta-depleted transplantation in children. Unique molecular identifiers were built into the TCRbeta library. Using its own MiXCR run on the PCR reads, TCRdb lists one record per CDR3 protein. Of 530,000 or so distinct CDR3 sequences in the sample, over 25% are singletons; the top ten hold about 35%. The sequences come from PBMCs, collected before TCRalphabeta/CD19-depleted stem cell transplant. These receptors were taken from a boy younger than two with Wiskott-Aldrich syndrome, due to receive a stem cell transplant.

Only one count was recorded for this clonotype. The chain employs TRBV18 and TRBJ2-1, with unresolved D. Per the germline V gene, CDR1 is KGHSH and CDR2 is LQKENI. The CDR3 is 15 amino acids. V lost 1 base, J lost 0 bases, and 7 bases lay in between. CDR3 DNA: TGTGCCAGCTCACCACGCCATCTCTCCTACAATGAGCAGTTCTTC. Protein sequence: CASSPRHLSYNEQFF.

The chain employs TRBV20-1 and TRBJ2-7; 7 positions agree with TRBD2. CDR3 length: 14 amino acids. The trim removed 5 bases at V and 0 bases at J, leaving 7 bases unmatched. Per the germline V gene, CDR1 is DFQATT and CDR2 is SNEGSKA (reference sequence). CDR3 sequence (DNA): TGCAGTGCTCTAGCCAGCGGGGTCTCCTACGAGCAGTACTTC. Amino acids: CSALASGVSYEQYF.

This clonotype was picked up a small number of times. V gene TRBV10-3 combines with J gene TRBJ2-1, with 14 bases matching TRBD2. The CDR3 is 16 residues long. V shed 8 bases, J shed 3 bases, and the junction held 6 bases outside the gene matches. Per the germline V gene, CDR1 is ENHRY and CDR2 is SYGVKD. CDR3 protein: CAISGTSGRVYNEQFF. CDR3 coding DNA: TGTGCCATCTCTGGGACTAGCGGGAGAGTCTACAATGAGCAGTTCTTC.

The V gene is TRBV27, the J gene TRBJ2-7; maybe TRBD1 (6 bases). The CDR3 has 14 amino acids. The germline V gene encodes CDR1 MNHEY and CDR2 SMNVEV (reference sequence). V was trimmed by 2 bases and J by 7 bases, leaving 15 bases between them. The CDR3: CASSLRAGVGEQYF. The CDR3 DNA reads TGTGCCAGCAGTTTACGGGCAGGGGTGGGGGAGCAGTACTTC.

The V gene is TRBV12-3 or TRBV12-4, the J gene TRBJ1-1; 8 nucleotides align to TRBD1. CDR3 length: 13 residues. V lost 5 bases, J lost 6 bases, and 5 bases stayed unmatched. The CDR3 DNA follows: TGTGCCAGCAGTATGACAGGGGAAGCTGAAGCTTTCTTT. It yields the protein CASSMTGEAEAFF.

This clonotype has a single count. The rearrangement links TRBV3-1 to TRBJ1-3, with D tentatively TRBD1 (5 bases). V lost 4 bases, J lost 2 bases, and 18 bases lay in between. The CDR3 covers 17 residues. Germline V gene sequence: CDR1 LGHDT, CDR2 YNNKEL (reference sequence). The DNA for the CDR3 is TGTGCCAGCAGCCCAAAGCCCGGGGGAGGGGCTGGAAACACCATATATTTT. It codes for CASSPKPGGGAGNTIYF.

This clonotype was seen a handful of times. The chain has TRBV4-1 and TRBJ2-7; TRBD2 matches 8 bases. Germline V CDR1 and CDR2: MGHRA, YSYEKL. The V segment lost 0 bases and the J segment 3 bases; nucleotides outside the gene matches: 4. The CDR3 contains 15 residues. In DNA, the CDR3 is TGCGCCAGCAGCCAAGAAACTAGCGGTTTCTACGAGCAGTACTTC. The encoded protein is CASSQETSGFYEQYF.

The chain couples TRBV28 to TRBJ2-7, with D possibly being TRBD1 (5 bases). This CDR3 contains 12 residues. V lost 5 bases to trimming and J lost 7 bases, with 12 bases between them. Germline-derived CDR1 and CDR2 are MDHEN and SYDVKM. CDR3 region: CASSIRVGEQYF. In DNA, the CDR3 is TGTGCCAGCAGTATCAGGGTGGGAGAGCAGTACTTC.

The gene calls are TRBV9 and TRBJ2-7, with D unclear. This CDR3 contains 15 residues. Trimming pared 3 bases from V and 3 bases from J, leaving 16 bases between. The germline V gene has CDR1 SGDLS and CDR2 YYNGEE. CDR3 nucleotides: TGTGCCAGCAGCGGAGGAGACGGAGAGGTCTACGAGCAGTACTTC. The encoded protein is CASSGGDGEVYEQYF.

In its sample, this clonotype was seen a few times. The V call is TRBV29-1, the J call TRBJ2-5; possibly TRBD2 for D (6 bases). Between the trimmed V and J ends, which lost 1 base and 4 bases, there was a span of 10 bases. Germline V gene lookup returns CDR1 SQVTM and CDR2 ANQGSEA. This CDR3 spans 13 amino acids. CDR3 nucleotides: TGCAGCGTTGAAGTTCCCGGGAGAGAGACCCAGTACTTC. It codes for CSVEVPGRETQYF.

The chain is built from TRBV12-3 or TRBV12-4 and TRBJ1-1; 8 nucleotides line up with TRBD1. With V trimmed by 2 bases and J by 6 bases, 11 bases remained unmatched. CDR3 length: 16 residues. CDR3 coding DNA: TGTGCCAGCAGTTTAAAGAGCGGACAGGGAATGGCTGAAGCTTTCTTT. This translates into CASSLKSGQGMAEAFF.

The genes are TRBV27 and TRBJ1-6; D is unresolved. The CDR3 is 19 amino acids. Germline CDR1 and CDR2: MNHEY and SMNVEV (reference sequence). With 2 bases removed from V and 4 bases from J, the gap between germline ends came to 21 bases. CDR3 in amino acids: CASSLRSRADREYNSPLHF. The CDR3 DNA reads as TGTGCCAGCAGTTTACGGTCCCGGGCAGATCGTGAATATAATTCACCCCTCCACTTT.

This clonotype was observed a handful of times. The chain couples TRBV30 to TRBJ2-7; 9 nucleotides agree with TRBD2. The CDR3 is 13 amino acids. Germline V lookup: CDR1 GTSNPN, CDR2 SVGIG (reference sequence). With V trimmed by 0 bases and J by 4 bases, 1 base remained unmatched. The CDR3 nucleotides are TGTGCCTGGAGTGTGCGGGAGGGGTACGAGCAGTACTTC. Amino acid sequence: CAWSVREGYEQYF.

The sample holds a few counts of this clonotype. CDR3 region: CASSLAQPYEQYF. Here the CDR3 DNA reads TGTGCCAGCAGCTTAGCTCAGCCATACGAGCAGTACTTC. This chain uses TRBV7-2 with TRBJ2-7, with no clear D. CDR3 size: 13 residues. CDR1 is SGHTA and CDR2 is FQGNSA in the germline V gene. V gave up 0 bases and J gave up 4 bases, with 7 bases separating them.

In this sample, this clonotype turned up a few times. The J gene is TRBJ2-1, the V gene TRBV4-2; 10 bases line up with TRBD2. There are 18 residues in the CDR3. Germline-derived CDR1 and CDR2 are LGHNA and YNFKEQ. V lost 1 base to trimming and J lost 1 base; unmatched junction nucleotides: 7. CDR3 in amino acids: CASSQALAGEESYNEQFF. In DNA form, the CDR3 reads TGTGCCAGCAGCCAAGCGCTAGCGGGAGAAGAATCCTACAATGAGCAGTTCTTC.

The chain links TRBV7-2 to TRBJ1-3; D unresolved. V dropped 1 base and J dropped 1 base, with 11 bases sitting between them. This CDR3 region has 16 residues. Per the germline V gene, CDR1 is SGHTA and CDR2 is FQGNSA. The CDR3 region is CASSLGGFSSGNTIYF. Here the CDR3 DNA reads TGTGCCAGCAGCTTAGGAGGGTTCTCTTCTGGAAACACCATATATTTT.